One and the same sample provided the 26 T cell receptor beta chains below, sequenced in a study of T cells in Graves' hyperthyroidism and ophthalmopathy. Template material for amplifying TCR beta CDR3 regions consisted of RNA transcripts. The primer set for the first-round RT-PCR of the TCR CDR3 was HTBI. One entry per CDR3 protein results from TCRdb running MiXCR on the multiplex PCR reads. This sample has hundreds of thousands of distinct CDR3 sequences, with more than 30% found just once. The sample consisted of blood. These receptors originate from a man aged 18 to 29 with Graves' hyperthyroidism.

This clonotype was seen repeatedly, ten times or more. The CDR3 here is CASSSGPNQPQHF. CDR3 DNA: TGTGCCAGCAGCTCGGGACCGAATCAGCCCCAGCATTTT. The rearrangement uses TRBV7-2 and TRBJ1-5; D may be TRBD1 (5 bases). Germline V gene lookup returns CDR1 SGHTA and CDR2 FQGNSA. Trimming pared 4 bases from V and 4 bases from J, leaving 8 bases between. This CDR3 spans 13 amino acids.

This clonotype has a count of ten or more. The V call is TRBV10-3, the J call TRBJ2-7, with 8 bases fitting TRBD2. The trim removed 8 bases at V and 4 bases at J, leaving 7 bases unmatched. The germline CDR1 and CDR2 sequences are ENHRY and SYGVKD. This CDR3 has 13 amino acids. CDR3 in amino acids: CAIASLAGYEQYF. The CDR3 DNA reads as TGTGCCATCGCCTCCTTAGCGGGGTACGAGCAGTACTTC.

This clonotype was detected only a few times. In nucleotides, the CDR3 is TGTGCCAGCAGTTACTCCGGCATTACCTACGAGCAGTACTTC. Its translation: CASSYSGITYEQYF. V is TRBV6-5 and J is TRBJ2-7; no firm D call. Trimming shortened V by 0 bases and J by 2 bases, and 8 bases separated the two germline ends. In germline, CDR1 is MNHEY, CDR2 SVGAGI. There are 14 residues in the CDR3.

In its sample, this clonotype was seen a few times. The chain employs TRBV2 and TRBJ1-3; 7 bases are shared with TRBD1. Germline V gene data show CDR1 as SNHLY and CDR2 as FYNNEI. The CDR3 is 15 amino acids. With V trimmed by 4 bases and J by 4 bases, 7 bases remained unmatched. This CDR3 is CASSASEGAGNTIYF. In DNA, the CDR3 is TGTGCCAGCAGTGCTTCGGAGGGGGCCGGAAACACCATATATTTT. The variable domain in full, with the rest retrieved from reference TRBV2 and TRBJ1-3, is EPEVTQTPSHQVTQMGQEVILRCVPISNHLYFYWYRQILGQKVEFLVSFYNNEISEKSEIFDDQFSVERPDGSNFTLKIRSTKLEDSAMYFCASSASEGAGNTIYFGEGSWLTVV.

This clonotype was detected only a few times. The chain is built from TRBV13 and TRBJ1-2; D gene unclear. This CDR3 comprises 13 residues. The germline V gene encodes CDR1 PRHDT and CDR2 FYEKMQ (reference sequence). Between the trimmed V and J ends, which lost 2 bases and 8 bases, there was a span of 12 bases. CDR3 coding DNA: TGTGCCAGCAGCTTACCCCGACTAGGAGGCTACACCTTC. It codes for CASSLPRLGGYTF.

This clonotype was seen ten or more times. The chain has TRBV7-9 and TRBJ2-7; 7 positions agree with TRBD2. The germline CDR1 and CDR2 sequences are SEHNR and FQNEAQ (reference sequence). The CDR3 length is 14 residues. V was pared by 3 bases and J by 3 bases, with 5 bases of the junction left unmatched. In nucleotides, the CDR3 is TGTGCCAGCAGCTTTCTAGGGAGGGACTACGAGCAGTACTTC. This codes for CASSFLGRDYEQYF.

The table lists this clonotype with a few counts. J is TRBJ1-5 and V is TRBV7-2; no firm D call. The germline gives CDR1 SGHTA, CDR2 FQGNSA. This CDR3 is 15 amino acids long. V was shortened by 1 base and J by 1 base, with 8 bases between the two germline ends. In nucleotides, the CDR3 is TGTGCCAGCAGCTTAGGTCGGGCCAGCAATCAGCCCCAGCATTTT. As protein: CASSLGRASNQPQHF.

The chain combines TRBV19 with TRBJ1-1; 9 bases agree with TRBD1. V trimming: 5 bases; J trimming: 4 bases; junction bases outside the gene matches: 5. The CDR3 sequence is 14 residues long. Germline V gene sequence: CDR1 LNHDA, CDR2 SQIVND (reference sequence). The CDR3, as DNA: TGTGCCAGTAGTTGGGACAGGGCGAGCACTGAAGCTTTCTTT. It yields the protein CASSWDRASTEAFF.

V gene TRBV2 combines with J gene TRBJ2-2; possibly TRBD1 or TRBD2 for D (5 bases each). V lost 8 bases and J lost 2, with 15 bases in between. The CDR3 runs to 15 residues. Germline assignment: CDR1 SNHLY and CDR2 FYNNEI. As DNA, the CDR3 is TGTGCCAGCGGGTCCGGGACGGATAACACCGGGGAGCTGTTTTTT. It translates to CASGSGTDNTGELFF.

This rearrangement joins TRBV4-1 to TRBJ1-2; 9 bases agree with TRBD1. Per germline, CDR1 MGHRA and CDR2 YSYEKL. The length of the CDR3 is 17 residues. V dropped 1 base and J dropped 5; count of bases not matched to a gene: 11. CDR3 nucleotides: TGCGCCAGCAGCCAAGTACCTTCACAGGGGGCGCGGTATGGCTACACCTTC. Protein: CASSQVPSQGARYGYTF.

This sequence joins TRBV24-1 and TRBJ1-2; D unresolved. Germline V lookup: CDR1 KGHDR, CDR2 SFDVKD. Trimming cost V 5 bases and J 8 bases, with 17 bases left between them. The CDR3 sequence is 14 residues long. CDR3 nucleotides: TGTGCCACCAGTGGACCCCGAGGCAGTACGGGCTACACCTTC. This encodes CATSGPRGSTGYTF.

Regarding this clonotype: At one boundary the junction diverges from the germline segment, which might be a read error. The chain links TRBV4-1 to TRBJ1-1; D remains ambiguous. CDR1 is MGHRA and CDR2 is YSYEKL in the germline V gene. The CDR3 has 14 residues. The DNA for the CDR3 is TGCGCCAGCAGCCCAAGCGGGTGGAACGCTGAAGCTTTCTTT. Protein product: CASSPSGWNAEAFF.

In its sample, this clonotype was seen once. The chain has TRBV9 and TRBJ2-2, with a possible D match to TRBD2 (5 bases). The CDR3 extends over 15 amino acids. Germline CDR1 and CDR2: SGDLS and YYNGEE. V was shortened by 4 bases and J by 5 bases, with 15 bases between the two germline ends. The CDR3 loop reads CASSLRTALTGELFF. The CDR3, as DNA: TGTGCCAGCAGCCTCCGGACTGCCTTGACCGGGGAGCTGTTTTTT. The whole variable domain, remainder taken from reference TRBV9 and TRBJ2-2, is DSGVTQTPKHLITATGQRVTLRCSPRSGDLSVYWYQQSLDQGLQFLIQYYNGEERAKGNILERFSAQQFPDLHSELNLSSLELGDSALYFCASSLRTALTGELFFGEGSRLTVL.

This clonotype was seen a few times. The rearrangement uses TRBV7-9 and TRBJ2-7; D possibly matches TRBD1 or TRBD2 (5 bases each). The CDR3 runs to 16 residues. V dropped 5 bases and J dropped 7 bases, with 24 bases sitting between them. CDR1 SEHNR and CDR2 FQNEAQ come from the germline V gene (reference sequence). This CDR3 reads CASSPGHGTDSGEQYF. The DNA of the CDR3 is TGTGCCAGCAGCCCTGGACACGGGACGGATTCTGGAGAGCAGTACTTC. Complete variable domain (other parts from reference TRBV7-9 and TRBJ2-7): DTGVSQNPRHKITKRGQNVTFRCDPISEHNRLYWYRQTLGQGPEFLTYFQNEAQLEKSRLLSDRFSAERPKGSFSTLEIQRTEQGDSAMYLCASSPGHGTDSGEQYFGPGTRLTVT.

This sequence joins TRBV9 and TRBJ2-7, with a weak D call TRBD2 (7 bases). This CDR3 contains 15 residues. In germline, CDR1 is SGDLS, CDR2 YYNGEE. Trimming stripped 3 bases from V and 1 base from J, with 14 bases between. Written as DNA, the CDR3 is TGTGCCAGCAGCGGGGAAGGGGGGGTGTCCTACGAGCAGTACTTC. It specifies CASSGEGGVSYEQYF.

V gene TRBV10-3 combines with J gene TRBJ2-2; 9 nucleotides line up with TRBD2. Germline CDR1 ENHRY, CDR2 SYGVKD. V lost 4 bases and J lost 0; bases outside the gene matches: 6. CDR3 size: 17 residues. CDR3 in amino acids: CAISGSLAGTNTGELFF. The CDR3 DNA follows: TGTGCCATCAGTGGTTCTCTAGCGGGAACGAACACCGGGGAGCTGTTTTTT.

This chain links TRBV7-9 with TRBJ1-1; D not resolved. Germline CDR1 and CDR2: SEHNR and FQNEAQ (reference sequence). The CDR3 is 14 residues long. V was pared by 5 bases and J by 7 bases, with 17 bases between. CDR3 in amino acids: CASSQGSGAYEAFF. DNA of the CDR3: TGTGCCAGCAGCCAAGGGTCAGGAGCGTATGAAGCTTTCTTT.

To note about this clonotype: One junction end does not reproduce the germline sequence, and a read error may be involved. The J gene is TRBJ2-2, the V gene TRBV10-3; D is unresolved. CDR3 length: 15 residues. Germline CDR1 ENHRY, CDR2 SYGVKD. The CDR3 sequence is CAISVVGVNTGELFF. The CDR3 coding sequence is TGTGCCATCAGTGTAGTAGGCGTTAACACTGGGGAGCTGTTTTTT.

This clonotype came up many times. The rearrangement links TRBV5-1 to TRBJ2-7; TRBD1 is a possible D gene (6 bases). Germline V gives CDR1 SGHRS, CDR2 YFSETQ. The CDR3 runs 13 residues. Deletions cut 5 bases from V and 1 base from J, with 10 bases between. The CDR3 loop is CASRTGSSYEQYF. For the CDR3, the DNA is TGCGCCAGCAGAACAGGGTCTTCCTACGAGCAGTACTTC.

This clonotype was counted ten times or more. The J gene is TRBJ1-1, the V gene TRBV29-1, with 7 bases aligning to TRBD1. The CDR3 extends over 15 amino acids. Trimming cost V 1 base and J 5 bases; bases outside gene matches: 10. The germline V gene encodes CDR1 SQVTM and CDR2 ANQGSEA. The CDR3: CSVEGQGRMVTEAFF. CDR3 DNA sequence: TGCAGCGTTGAAGGACAGGGACGAATGGTGACTGAAGCTTTCTTT.

V usage is TRBV20-1 and J usage is TRBJ2-5, with TRBD2 matching 10 bases. From germline, CDR1 is DFQATT and CDR2 SNEGSKA (reference sequence). CDR3 length equals 14 residues. V lost 4 bases to trimming and J lost 1 base; unmatched junction nucleotides: 3. In DNA form, the CDR3 reads TGCAGTGCTATCATAGCGGGGGGCCAAGAGACCCAGTACTTC. It is translated as CSAIIAGGQETQYF.

The chain is built from TRBV7-2 and TRBJ1-4; 7 nucleotides line up with TRBD1. The V gene's germline CDR1 is SGHTA and CDR2 FQGNSA. This CDR3 spans 15 amino acids. V lost 3 bases, J lost 7 bases, and 8 bases stayed unmatched. Here the CDR3 DNA reads TGTGCCAGCAGCTTCAGACAGGGTAACACTGAAAAACTGTTTTTT. Translated: CASSFRQGNTEKLFF.

This clonotype was recorded a few times. The gene calls are TRBV14 and TRBJ2-7, with a tentative D call TRBD2 (5 bases). Looked up from germline, CDR1 is SGHDN and CDR2 is FVKESK. V lost 5 bases to trimming and J lost 5 bases, with 16 bases between them. This CDR3 has 14 amino acids. DNA for the CDR3: TGTGCCAGCAGCACTACGGCGTGGGGAGACGAGCAGTACTTC. Protein sequence: CASSTTAWGDEQYF.

This clonotype turned up a few times. This chain joins TRBV6-1 and TRBJ2-5, with 9 nucleotides matching TRBD1. The CDR3 sequence is 16 residues long. Germline V gene sequence: CDR1 MNHNS, CDR2 SASEGT. J was trimmed by 1 base and V by 5 bases; bases with no gene match: 8. The CDR3: CASSYLGTGIQETQYF. CDR3 bases: TGTGCCAGCAGTTATCTAGGGACAGGGATCCAAGAGACCCAGTACTTC.

Remarks on this clonotype: One end of the junction fails to match germline, which may point to a read error. The chain uses TRBV6-6 and TRBJ1-1; D gene ambiguous. The length of the CDR3 is 11 residues. Germline CDR1 reads MNHNY; CDR2 reads SVGAGI (reference sequence). In DNA, the CDR3 is TGTTCCAGCAGGAGCCCAAGAGAAGCTTTCTTT. Amino acids: CSSRSPREAFF.

There are many counts of this clonotype. The chain has TRBV2 and TRBJ1-5; D remains unclear. V lost 0 bases to trimming and J lost 4 bases, with 7 bases between them. CDR1 and CDR2 from the germline V gene are SNHLY and FYNNEI. The CDR3 contains 14 residues. The CDR3 DNA reads TGTGCCAGCAGTGAAGCGTTAGAAAATCAGCCCCAGCATTTT. Translation gives CASSEALENQPQHF.